Below, 16 T cell receptor beta chains from the same sample are listed, as sequenced in a study of shared clonotypes between healthy human individuals. Sequencing used immunoSEQ multiplex PCR; TCRdb keeps in-frame clones, though not all of them. The profile covers over a million clones, with roughly 96% appearing a single time and roughly 1.2% taken by the ten largest. The sample was naive CD4+ T cells sorted from blood. As for subset: CD45RA+ positively selected. Source of these receptors: a man under 40 in good health.

V gene TRBV6-5 combines with J gene TRBJ2-7; the match to TRBD1 covers 11 bases. V was clipped by 9 bases and J by 6 bases; unmatched bases: 7. This CDR3 region has 13 residues. Germline values: CDR1 MNHEY, CDR2 SVGAGI. CDR3 region: CASRYGTGGEQYF. As DNA, the CDR3 is TGTGCCAGTCGGTACGGGACAGGGGGCGAGCAGTACTTC.

The chain couples TRBV4-2 to TRBJ2-5; D gene uncertain. V was clipped by 5 bases and J by 1 base, with 11 bases between them. Per the germline V gene, CDR1 is LGHNA and CDR2 is YNFKEQ. The CDR3 is 14 residues long. CDR3 amino acids: CASSAITRQETQYF. The CDR3 bases are TGTGCCAGCAGCGCTATTACACGCCAAGAGACCCAGTACTTC.

CDR3: CASSQVPSGRTDTQYF. The CDR3 nucleotides are TGCGCCAGCAGCCAAGTCCCTAGCGGGCGCACAGATACGCAGTATTTT. This chain joins TRBV4-3 and TRBJ2-3, with 8 bases aligning to TRBD2. Germline trimming cut 1 base from V and 1 base from J; bases unmatched to any gene: 4. Germline V gene sequence: CDR1 LGHNA, CDR2 YSLEER. The CDR3 has 16 amino acids.

This rearrangement joins TRBV29-1 to TRBJ2-7, with D unresolved. The CDR3 has 13 amino acids. Germline V gene sequence: CDR1 SQVTM, CDR2 ANQGSEA. Trimming pared 6 bases from V and 3 bases from J, leaving 15 bases between. DNA for the CDR3: TGCAGCGTCCGGACGGCCGGAATCTACGAGCAGTACTTC. Translating it yields CSVRTAGIYEQYF.

The V and J genes are TRBV27 and TRBJ2-5, with D maybe TRBD1 (6 bases). CDR3 length equals 15 residues. V gave up 0 bases and J gave up 5 bases, with 13 bases separating them. Germline V lookup: CDR1 MNHEY, CDR2 SMNVEV (reference sequence). The CDR3 region has the DNA TGTGCCAGCAGTTTATCTTGGGGGCGCAGGGAGACCCAGTACTTC. Translated, it gives CASSLSWGRRETQYF.

V gene TRBV6-4 combines with J gene TRBJ2-1; D remains ambiguous. This CDR3 is 14 amino acids long. The germline CDR1 and CDR2 sequences are MRHNA and SNTAGT. Trimming removed 0 bases at V and 12 bases at J, with 15 bases between. CDR3 sequence: CASSDSFAPRGQFF. The DNA for the CDR3 is TGTGCCAGCAGTGACTCTTTTGCCCCTCGAGGGCAGTTCTTC.

This sequence joins TRBV2 and TRBJ2-1; tentative D call: TRBD2 (5 bases). The CDR3 has 15 residues. Germline CDR1 and CDR2: SNHLY and FYNNEI. V was clipped by 1 base and J by 4 bases, with 11 bases between them. As DNA, the CDR3 is TGTGCCAGCAGTGAAGGGCTAGCCCCTTACAATGAGCAGTTCTTC. Its translation: CASSEGLAPYNEQFF.

The rearrangement links TRBV7-2 to TRBJ2-5; TRBD2 might be the D (6 bases). The CDR3 is 14 residues long. The V gene lost 1 base and the J gene lost 2 bases, with 8 bases spanning the gap. Germline-derived CDR1 and CDR2 are SGHTA and FQGNSA. CDR3 DNA: TGTGCCAGCAGCTTAGGCGGGAATCAAGAGACCCAGTACTTC. Amino acids: CASSLGGNQETQYF.

J is TRBJ1-2 and V is TRBV5-1; TRBD1 might be the D (6 bases). The V and J ends lost 5 bases and 8 bases respectively, with 19 bases between them. This CDR3 is built from 14 residues. Germline lookup yields CDR1 SGHRS and CDR2 YFSETQ. The CDR3 protein is CASSSAGGADGYTF. The CDR3 region has the DNA TGCGCCAGCAGTTCCGCGGGGGGCGCAGACGGCTACACCTTC.

The DNA for the CDR3 is TGCGCCAGCAGTTGGGGGCAGGTTTTCGCGAACACCGGGGAGCTGTTTTTT. Its translation: CASSWGQVFANTGELFF. This chain connects TRBV10-2 to TRBJ2-2, with a weak D call TRBD1 (6 bases). This CDR3 comprises 17 residues. The germline V gene has CDR1 WSHSY and CDR2 SAAADI. V was trimmed by 5 bases and J by 0 bases, leaving 16 bases between them.

The chain links TRBV7-6 to TRBJ2-1; TRBD1 agrees at 9 bases. This CDR3 is built from 14 residues. Germline V gene data show CDR1 as SGHVS and CDR2 as FNYEAQ. V was pared by 5 bases and J by 9 bases, with 8 bases of the junction left unmatched. The CDR3 loop reads CASSARDREVEQFF. The CDR3 bases are TGTGCCAGCAGCGCCCGGGACAGGGAGGTTGAGCAGTTCTTC.

This chain uses TRBV7-3 with TRBJ2-2; perhaps D is TRBD1 or TRBD2 (5 bases each). The CDR3 is 15 residues long. CDR1 is SGHTA and CDR2 is FQGTGA in the germline V gene. V lost 1 base and J lost 4, with 10 bases in between. The CDR3 DNA follows: TGTGCCAGCAGCTTAAAGGGACGGGGCACCGGGGAGCTGTTTTTT. It codes for CASSLKGRGTGELFF.

The J gene is TRBJ2-2, the V gene TRBV19; TRBD2 aligns across 7 bases. Germline V lookup: CDR1 LNHDA, CDR2 SQIVND (reference sequence). There are 15 residues in the CDR3. The junction had 8 bases not matched to a gene; V was cut back by 7 bases and J by 3 bases. Written as DNA, the CDR3 is TGTGCCAGTAAAATCGGGCTAGCGGACACCGGGGAGCTGTTTTTT. Protein product: CASKIGLADTGELFF.

Regarding this clone: Other DNA variants within this sample encode the same CDR3. The chain joins TRBV18 to TRBJ2-3, with 10 bases fitting TRBD2. Trimming took 0 bases from V and 2 from J; bases not matched to a gene: 2. CDR3 length: 16 residues. In germline, CDR1 is KGHSH, CDR2 LQKENI. CDR3 DNA: TGTGCCAGCTCACCACCGAGCGGGAGGGTCACAGATACGCAGTATTTT. It codes for CASSPPSGRVTDTQYF.

The rearrangement joins TRBV5-6 to TRBJ2-2; 9 bases match TRBD1. V lost 4 bases to trimming and J lost 6 bases; unmatched junction nucleotides: 13. The CDR3 extends over 17 amino acids. Per germline, CDR1 SGHDT and CDR2 YYEEEE. The CDR3 is CASSSDRGFVLSGELFF. The CDR3, as DNA: TGTGCCAGCAGCAGCGACAGGGGGTTCGTTTTATCCGGGGAGCTGTTTTTT. Full variable domain (missing parts from reference TRBV5-6 and TRBJ2-2): DAGVTQSPTHLIKTRGQQVTLRCSPKSGHDTVSWYQQALGQGPQFIFQYYEEEERQRGNFPDRFSGHQFPNYSSELNVNALLLGDSALYLCASSSDRGFVLSGELFFGEGSRLTVL.

The chain carries TRBV10-3 and TRBJ2-3; TRBD1 is a possible D gene (5 bases). CDR1 and CDR2 (germline): ENHRY, SYGVKD. The CDR3 contains 13 residues. Trimming took 9 bases from V and 1 from J, leaving 11 bases between them. The CDR3 region is CAIQVAGTDTQYF. CDR3 in DNA: TGTGCCATACAGGTTGCAGGCACAGATACGCAGTATTTT.